This T cell receptor (beta chain) was documented in a study of T cell clonotyping in hematopoietic cell transplantation. Profiling relied on immunoSEQ multiplex PCR, and the TCRdb table lists in-frame clones only, not all of them. The table has 65,000 to 75,000 clones, approximately 94% seen once. V was trimmed by 5 bases and J by 2 bases, leaving 15 bases between them. The CDR3 is 15 residues long. Germline CDR1 and CDR2: MDHEN and SYDVKM. Sequencing was carried out using peripheral blood mononuclear cells. This receptor was taken from a man aged 50-60 years in good health. Some clones in this sample may be carry-over from other donors' samples. The genes are TRBV28 and TRBJ1-1, with TRBD1 as a possible D gene (6 bases). The chain's CDR3 is CASSRPGHLNTEAFF. As DNA, the CDR3 is TGTGCCAGCAGTCGTCCGGGACACCTTAACACTGAAGCTTTCTTT.